These 6 T cell receptor beta chains were sequenced from one sample in a study of blood T cells in healthy people across ages. Combining a sample-barcoded 5' primer with a J-beta primer mix, a second PCR ran for about 7 to 11 cycles. MiXCR was run by TCRdb on the 5' RACE reads, yielding one entry per CDR3 protein. Seen here are under 800,000 distinct CDR3 sequences, roughly 41% observed once, and the top ten hold roughly 20%. Sequences were obtained from blood. The receptors were gathered from an older woman in good health.

The DNA of the CDR3 is TGTGCCAGCAGTGAGCTGACAGGGGCTCGGACCGGGGAGCTGTTTTTT. This translates into CASSELTGARTGELFF. The chain employs TRBV25-1 and TRBJ2-2, with TRBD1 matching over 8 bases. With 3 bases clipped from V and 5 bases from J, the junction kept 8 bases outside the gene matches. The CDR3 consists of 16 residues. CDR1 is MGHDK and CDR2 is SYGVNS in the germline V gene.

The J gene is TRBJ2-3, the V gene TRBV6-5; TRBD1 aligns across 8 bases. The V and J ends lost 8 bases and 6 bases, in that order; junction bases with no gene match: 13. The CDR3 loop spans 15 amino acids. Germline lookup yields CDR1 MNHEY and CDR2 SVGAGI. The CDR3 DNA reads as TGTGCCAGCTCAATCGACAGGGGCCAATGGGATACGCAGTATTTT. It translates to CASSIDRGQWDTQYF.

The J gene is TRBJ2-7, the V gene TRBV20-1; D gene uncertain. This CDR3 region has 15 residues. CDR1 is DFQATT, CDR2 SNEGSKA, per germline (reference sequence). Trimming pared 6 bases from V and 7 bases from J, leaving 25 bases between. CDR3 bases: TGCAGTGCGTCCAGACCGAGCGTATCCTACAATGAGCAGTACTTC. Translated: CSASRPSVSYNEQYF.

This clonotype was counted many times. The rearrangement joins TRBV9 to TRBJ2-1; 12 bases align to TRBD2. With V trimmed by 4 bases and J by 7 bases, 15 bases remained unmatched. The V gene's germline CDR1 is SGDLS and CDR2 YYNGEE. The CDR3 spans 18 residues. The CDR3 reads CASSTSPQTSGSSNEQFF. CDR3 nucleotide sequence: TGTGCCAGCAGCACCAGTCCCCAGACTAGCGGGAGTTCAAATGAGCAGTTCTTC.

The table lists this clonotype with a few counts. J is TRBJ2-5 and V is TRBV4-3; either TRBD1 or TRBD2 may fit D (5 bases each). The germline CDR1 and CDR2 sequences are LGHNA and YSLEER. CDR3 size: 17 residues. V was cut by 0 bases and J by 3 bases, with 17 bases left in between. This CDR3 is CASSQDRGGAVKETQYF. Written as DNA, the CDR3 is TGCGCCAGCAGCCAAGATAGGGGCGGAGCGGTTAAAGAGACCCAGTACTTC.

The chain recombines TRBV6-2 or TRBV6-3 with TRBJ2-6, with 10 nucleotides matching TRBD1. The CDR3 runs to 16 residues. J gave up 0 bases and V 7 bases, and 3 bases lay outside the gene matches. CDR1 is MNHEY, CDR2 SVGEGT, per germline. CDR3: CASMGQGNSGANVLTF. The CDR3 bases are TGTGCCAGCATGGGACAGGGGAACTCTGGGGCCAACGTCCTGACTTTC.